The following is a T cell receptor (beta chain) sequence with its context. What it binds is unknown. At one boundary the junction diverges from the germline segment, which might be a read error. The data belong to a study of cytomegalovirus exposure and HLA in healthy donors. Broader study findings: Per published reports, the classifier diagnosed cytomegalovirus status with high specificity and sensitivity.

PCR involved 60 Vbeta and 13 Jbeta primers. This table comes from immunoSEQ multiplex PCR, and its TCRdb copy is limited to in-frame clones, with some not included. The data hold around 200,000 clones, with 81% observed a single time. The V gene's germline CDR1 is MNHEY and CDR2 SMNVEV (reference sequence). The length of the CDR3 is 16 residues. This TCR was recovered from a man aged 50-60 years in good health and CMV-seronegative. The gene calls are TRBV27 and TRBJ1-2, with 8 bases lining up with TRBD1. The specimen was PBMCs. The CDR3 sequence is CASSSYDRTGSYGHTF. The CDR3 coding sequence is TGTGCCAGCAGTTCTTATGATAGGACAGGGTCCTATGGCCACACCTTC.